These 30 T cell receptor beta chains came from one sample sequenced in a study of identical twins. TCRdb processed the 5' RACE reads anew with MiXCR; each CDR3 protein has one entry. The sample lists around 340,000 distinct CDR3 sequences, 12% occurring once. These data also featured in a second study, about yellow fever vaccine responses in identical twins.

The source material was CD8+ T cells sorted from blood. These TCRs come from a woman aged 18-29 years in good health.

This clonotype was recorded many times. The J gene is TRBJ2-5, the V gene TRBV29-1; no definite D call. The ends were cut back, 5 bases at V and 2 bases at J, with 9 bases in the middle. Germline V gives CDR1 SQVTM, CDR2 ANQGSEA. The CDR3 spans 12 residues. CDR3 DNA: TGCAGCGTTTGGGCGGAACAAGAGACCCAGTACTTC. Residues: CSVWAEQETQYF.

The J gene is TRBJ1-5, the V gene TRBV2, with D possibly being TRBD1 (6 bases). Trimming stripped 1 base from V and 7 bases from J, with 14 bases between. CDR1 is SNHLY and CDR2 is FYNNEI in the germline V gene. CDR3 length equals 15 residues. CDR3 sequence: CASSEVGQGIQPQHF. In DNA, the CDR3 is TGTGCCAGCAGTGAAGTGGGGCAGGGGATACAGCCCCAGCATTTT.

The CDR3 loop is CATSRVPLGATDEQFF. Here the CDR3 DNA reads TGTGCCACCAGCAGAGTCCCACTGGGGGCAACCGATGAGCAGTTCTTC. V usage is TRBV15 and J usage is TRBJ2-1; TRBD1 might be the D (6 bases). V lost 1 base and J lost 8, with 18 bases in between. The germline V gene has CDR1 LNHNV and CDR2 YYDKDF (reference sequence). CDR3 length equals 16 residues.

This clonotype turned up a few times. The V gene is TRBV12-3 or TRBV12-4, the J gene TRBJ2-7; the D gene is possibly TRBD2 (5 bases). Trimming stripped 4 bases from V and 5 bases from J, with 12 bases between. There are 13 residues in the CDR3. The CDR3 DNA reads TGTGCCAGCAGTTCAGTCGGGGTCCACGAGCAGTACGTC. It specifies CASSSVGVHEQYV.

CDR3 in amino acids: CSAQPPGVPQETQYF. The CDR3 bases are TGCAGCGCACAGCCTCCGGGAGTACCGCAAGAGACCCAGTACTTC. The V gene is TRBV20-1, the J gene TRBJ2-5; the D gene is possibly TRBD2 (6 bases). The CDR3 is 15 amino acids. Germline V gives CDR1 DFQATT, CDR2 SNEGSKA (reference sequence).

Written as DNA, the CDR3 is TGTGCCAGCAGTGTCACACCGGGAAATGAAAAACTGTTTTTT. Amino acid sequence: CASSVTPGNEKLFF. This chain joins TRBV6-4 and TRBJ1-4; D not resolved. Between the trimmed V and J ends, which lost 4 bases and 5 bases, there was a span of 11 bases. The CDR3 is 14 amino acids. Germline V CDR1 and CDR2: MRHNA, SNTAGT.

This clonotype was seen ten or more times. The rearrangement links TRBV4-1 to TRBJ2-2; D gene ambiguous. V lost 4 bases to trimming and J lost 1 base, with 19 bases between them. This CDR3 has 18 residues. The germline gives CDR1 MGHRA, CDR2 YSYEKL. The CDR3 protein is CASSPDLTAGKNTGELFF. Here the CDR3 DNA reads TGCGCCAGCAGCCCCGACCTCACGGCAGGAAAGAACACCGGGGAGCTGTTTTTT.

The J gene is TRBJ1-5, the V gene TRBV6-2 or TRBV6-3; TRBD1 might be the D (5 bases). Germline CDR1 reads MNHEY; CDR2 reads SVGEGT. With 2 bases removed from V and 3 bases from J, the gap between germline ends came to 11 bases. The CDR3 is 15 residues long. Here the CDR3 reads CASSYPQEPNQPQHF. DNA of the CDR3: TGTGCCAGCAGTTACCCACAGGAGCCCAATCAGCCCCAGCATTTT.

Only a few counts were recorded for this clonotype. The rearrangement joins TRBV12-3 or TRBV12-4 to TRBJ1-1, with 7 nucleotides matching TRBD1. The J segment lost 5 bases and the V segment lost 5 bases, leaving 5 bases of the junction unmatched. This CDR3 has 13 amino acids. The CDR3 loop reads CASSPTGVTEAFF. CDR3 DNA: TGTGCCAGCAGTCCTACAGGGGTAACTGAAGCTTTCTTT.

This clonotype was observed a handful of times. V gene TRBV27 combines with J gene TRBJ2-7; 8 nucleotides agree with TRBD1. Germline CDR1 is MNHEY and CDR2 is SMNVEV (reference sequence). This CDR3 is built from 13 residues. V shed 6 bases, J shed 4 bases, and the junction held 5 bases outside the gene matches. The DNA of the CDR3 is TGTGCCAGCAGGGGCAGGGGGCAATACGAGCAGTACGTC. Its translation: CASRGRGQYEQYV.

The rearrangement joins TRBV7-9 to TRBJ2-2; D may be TRBD2 (6 bases). The V end lost 5 bases, the J end lost 5 bases, and 12 bases lay between the germline ends. Germline loops: CDR1 SEHNR, CDR2 FQNEAQ (reference sequence). The CDR3 has 14 residues. This chain's CDR3 is CASSRDGGTGELFF. The DNA of the CDR3 is TGTGCCAGCAGCCGCGATGGGGGGACCGGGGAGCTGTTTTTT.

This clonotype was counted only a few times. The V and J genes are TRBV18 and TRBJ2-6; 10 bases are a match to TRBD2. The length of the CDR3 is 19 residues. V shed 3 bases and J 0 bases; nucleotides not matched to a gene: 8. Germline CDR1 KGHSH, CDR2 LQKENI. The CDR3 protein is CASSPRTKREGSGANVLTF. CDR3 DNA: TGTGCCAGCTCACCGCGGACTAAGCGGGAGGGCTCTGGGGCCAACGTCCTGACTTTC.

In this sample, this clonotype turned up a few times. The chain uses TRBV29-1 and TRBJ2-2, with 10 bases lining up with TRBD1. J gave up 4 bases and V 4 bases, and 6 bases lay outside the gene matches. This CDR3 has 15 residues. CDR1 SQVTM and CDR2 ANQGSEA come from the germline V gene. The CDR3: CSVAGTGAFTGELFF. Here the CDR3 DNA reads TGCAGCGTTGCCGGGACAGGGGCTTTCACCGGGGAGCTGTTTTTT.

The chain joins TRBV2 to TRBJ2-5; 10 nucleotides line up with TRBD2. The V and J ends lost 2 bases and 5 bases, in that order; junction bases with no gene match: 5. Germline lookup yields CDR1 SNHLY and CDR2 FYNNEI. This CDR3 spans 15 amino acids. The DNA for the CDR3 is TGTGCCAGCAGTGAACCAGCGGGAGGGGTGGAGACCCAGTACTTC. Amino acid sequence: CASSEPAGGVETQYF.

This clonotype was seen at least ten times. The CDR3 spells CASSETSGGGDTQYF. The CDR3 DNA is TGCGCCAGCAGCGAAACTAGCGGGGGTGGAGATACGCAGTATTTT. The chain uses TRBV5-1 and TRBJ2-3; TRBD2 matches 11 bases. Trimming cost V 4 bases and J 5 bases; bases outside gene matches: 6. CDR3 size: 15 residues. Germline loops: CDR1 SGHRS, CDR2 YFSETQ.

This chain links TRBV7-3 with TRBJ2-1, with 7 bases matching TRBD2. The junction had 15 bases not matched to a gene; V was cut back by 5 bases and J by 8 bases. The CDR3 is made up of 16 amino acids. Germline V gene lookup returns CDR1 SGHTA and CDR2 FQGTGA. The CDR3: CASSPIAGVGEDEQFF. Here the CDR3 DNA reads TGTGCCAGCAGCCCAATAGCGGGCGTAGGGGAGGATGAGCAGTTCTTC. The full variable domain, rest sourced from reference TRBV7-3 and TRBJ2-1, is GAGVSQTPSNKVTEKGKYVELRCDPISGHTALYWYRQSLGQGPEFLIYFQGTGAADDSGLPNDRFFAVRPEGSVSTLKIQRTERGDSAVYLCASSPIAGVGEDEQFFGPGTRLTVL.

This clonotype has at least ten counts. This chain links TRBV12-3 or TRBV12-4 with TRBJ2-1, with D perhaps TRBD2 (6 bases). The CDR3 totals 13 residues. Trimming took 3 bases from V and 8 from J, leaving 11 bases between them. CDR3 amino acids: CASSLWGRYEQFF. The CDR3 DNA follows: TGTGCCAGCAGTTTGTGGGGGAGGTATGAGCAGTTCTTC.

The rearrangement joins TRBV28 to TRBJ1-1, with D possibly TRBD1 on 5 matching bases. This CDR3 comprises 14 residues. Trimming shortened V by 5 bases and J by 5 bases, and 15 bases separated the two germline ends. The germline gives CDR1 MDHEN, CDR2 SYDVKM. CDR3 residues: CASSVGVGITEAFF. CDR3 DNA sequence: TGTGCCAGCAGTGTAGGGGTGGGGATTACTGAAGCTTTCTTT.

V is TRBV2 and J is TRBJ2-3; D remains unclear. The CDR3 spans 15 residues. The germline V gene encodes CDR1 SNHLY and CDR2 FYNNEI. The V end was cut by 2 bases, the J end by 1 base, with 10 bases between. This CDR3 reads CASSEWILGTDTQYF. CDR3 bases: TGTGCCAGCAGTGAATGGATTCTCGGCACAGATACGCAGTATTTT.

The rearrangement links TRBV19 to TRBJ2-1, with unresolved D. The germline gives CDR1 LNHDA, CDR2 SQIVND (reference sequence). V lost 3 bases, J lost 2 bases, and 8 bases lay in between. This CDR3 is built from 14 residues. For the CDR3, the DNA is TGTGCCAGTAGTATTAGACACCCCTACAATGAGCAGTTCTTC. It yields the protein CASSIRHPYNEQFF.

This clonotype is labeled as medium-sized. The chain couples TRBV4-1 to TRBJ1-4; possibly TRBD1 for D (5 bases). CDR3 length equals 14 residues. Germline values: CDR1 MGHRA, CDR2 YSYEKL. Trimming left V 4 bases short and J 7 bases short, with 13 bases between. DNA of the CDR3: TGCGCCAGCAGCCTCAGGTGGGGGGGTGAAAAACTGTTTTTT. This sequence encodes CASSLRWGGEKLFF.

This clonotype showed up just a few times. The CDR3 DNA reads as TGCAGCGTTGAAGGGACCTCAAGCTACACCTTC. Its translation is CSVEGTSSYTF. V gene TRBV29-1 combines with J gene TRBJ1-2; D call uncertain. The CDR3 is made up of 11 amino acids. Per the germline V gene, CDR1 is SQVTM and CDR2 is ANQGSEA. Trimming cost V 1 base and J 9 bases, with 9 bases left between them.

This clonotype was recorded a few times. J is TRBJ2-1 and V is TRBV19; a weak D match, TRBD2 (5 bases). The CDR3 contains 13 residues. V shed 5 bases and J shed 1 base, with 6 bases lying between them. CDR1 LNHDA and CDR2 SQIVND come from the germline V gene (reference sequence). This CDR3 is CASSGSSYNEQFF. CDR3 nucleotides: TGTGCCAGTAGTGGGAGTTCCTACAATGAGCAGTTCTTC. The whole variable domain, remainder taken from reference TRBV19 and TRBJ2-1, is DGGITQSPKYLFRKEGQNVTLSCEQNLNHDAMYWYRQDPGQGLRLIYYSQIVNDFQKGDIAEGYSVSREKKESFPLTVTSAQKNPTAFYLCASSGSSYNEQFFGPGTRLTVL.

V is TRBV19 and J is TRBJ2-7; 7 bases match TRBD1. Trimming cost V 5 bases and J 6 bases; bases outside gene matches: 10. The germline CDR1 and CDR2 sequences are LNHDA and SQIVND (reference sequence). CDR3 length: 14 amino acids. This CDR3 is CASSPGTDFSEQYF. The CDR3 region has the DNA TGTGCCAGTAGTCCCGGGACAGACTTCTCCGAGCAGTACTTC.

The table lists this clonotype with a few counts. The V gene is TRBV14, the J gene TRBJ2-7; 8 nucleotides agree with TRBD1. There are 16 residues in the CDR3. The V and J ends lost 0 bases and 2 bases, in that order; junction bases with no gene match: 6. In germline, CDR1 is SGHDN, CDR2 FVKESK. The DNA of the CDR3 is TGTGCCAGCAGCCAAGACCGGGACAGGTCACCCTACGAGCAGTACTTC. It yields the protein CASSQDRDRSPYEQYF.

The table lists this clonotype with many counts. The V gene is TRBV5-8, the J gene TRBJ1-2; possibly TRBD1 for D (5 bases). Trimming removed 4 bases from V and 3 bases from J, with 19 bases in between. The CDR3 loop spans 16 amino acids. CDR1 and CDR2 from the germline V gene are SGHTS and YDEGEE. CDR3 coding DNA: TGTGCCAGCAGCCCCCTGAGAGGCAGGGTCGACTATGGCTACACCTTC. Its translation: CASSPLRGRVDYGYTF. The full variable domain, completed using reference TRBV5-8 and TRBJ1-2, is EAGVTQSPTHLIKTRGQQATLRCSPISGHTSVYWYQQALGLGLQFLLWYDEGEERNRGNFPPRFSGRQFPNYSSELNVNALELEDSALYLCASSPLRGRVDYGYTFGSGTRLTVV.

In its sample, this clonotype was seen a few times. The chain has TRBV3-1 and TRBJ2-5, with a weak D call TRBD2 (5 bases). CDR1 LGHDT and CDR2 YNNKEL come from the germline V gene (reference sequence). With 7 bases removed from V and 4 bases from J, the gap between germline ends came to 19 bases. This CDR3 is built from 15 residues. CDR3 nucleotides: TGTGCCAGCATCCCCGAGGTGGGAAGCGGAGAGACCCAGTACTTC. Its translation: CASIPEVGSGETQYF.

Only a few counts were recorded for this clonotype. V and J are TRBV9 and TRBJ2-1; no reliable D call. V was clipped by 0 bases and J by 1 base, with 8 bases between them. Germline V gives CDR1 SGDLS, CDR2 YYNGEE. This CDR3 has 15 amino acids. CDR3 region: CASSVEVGSYNEQFF. Written as DNA, the CDR3 is TGTGCCAGCAGCGTAGAGGTAGGATCCTACAATGAGCAGTTCTTC.

The rearrangement joins TRBV7-9 to TRBJ2-2, with 7 nucleotides matching TRBD1. The CDR3 covers 14 residues. Germline trimming cut 5 bases from V and 6 bases from J; bases unmatched to any gene: 6. Germline values: CDR1 SEHNR, CDR2 FQNEAQ (reference sequence). CDR3 sequence reads: CASSLTTGAGELFF. DNA for the CDR3: TGTGCCAGCAGCCTCACCACAGGGGCCGGGGAGCTGTTTTTT.

The gene calls are TRBV28 and TRBJ1-2; D unclear. The CDR3 runs to 15 residues. In germline, CDR1 is MDHEN, CDR2 SYDVKM. The V end lost 5 bases, the J end lost 3 bases, and 16 bases lay between the germline ends. As DNA, the CDR3 is TGTGCCAGCAGTCCCACCCTCACGGATCACTATGGCTACACCTTC. Translation gives CASSPTLTDHYGYTF.